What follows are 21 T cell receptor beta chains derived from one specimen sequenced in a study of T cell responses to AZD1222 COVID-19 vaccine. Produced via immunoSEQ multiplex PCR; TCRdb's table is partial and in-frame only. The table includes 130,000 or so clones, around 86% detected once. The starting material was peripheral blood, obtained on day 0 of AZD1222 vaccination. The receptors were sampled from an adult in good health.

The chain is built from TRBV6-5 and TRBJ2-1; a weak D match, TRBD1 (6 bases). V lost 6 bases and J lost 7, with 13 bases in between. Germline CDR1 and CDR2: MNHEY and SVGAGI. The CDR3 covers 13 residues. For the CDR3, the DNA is TGTGCCAGCAGACGAACAGGGTCGAATGAGCAGTTCTTC. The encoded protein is CASRRTGSNEQFF.

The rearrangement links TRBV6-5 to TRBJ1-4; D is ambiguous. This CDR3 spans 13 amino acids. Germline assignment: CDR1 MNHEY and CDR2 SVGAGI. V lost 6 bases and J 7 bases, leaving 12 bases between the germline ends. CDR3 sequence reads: CASRATPGEKLFF. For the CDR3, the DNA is TGTGCCAGCAGAGCAACCCCAGGTGAAAAACTGTTTTTT.

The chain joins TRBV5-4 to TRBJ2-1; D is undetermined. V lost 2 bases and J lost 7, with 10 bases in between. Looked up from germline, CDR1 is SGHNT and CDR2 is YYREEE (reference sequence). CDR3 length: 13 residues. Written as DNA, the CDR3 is TGTGCCAGCAGCTTTTTGGCTGGGAATGAGCAGTTCTTC. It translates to CASSFLAGNEQFF.

The CDR3 coding sequence is TGTGCCACCCGTTTGCACACTGAAGCTTTCTTT. Translated, it gives CATRLHTEAFF. The J gene is TRBJ1-1, the V gene TRBV28; D remains ambiguous. V was pared by 10 bases and J by 3 bases, with 9 bases between. Germline CDR1 and CDR2: MDHEN and SYDVKM. The CDR3 totals 11 residues.

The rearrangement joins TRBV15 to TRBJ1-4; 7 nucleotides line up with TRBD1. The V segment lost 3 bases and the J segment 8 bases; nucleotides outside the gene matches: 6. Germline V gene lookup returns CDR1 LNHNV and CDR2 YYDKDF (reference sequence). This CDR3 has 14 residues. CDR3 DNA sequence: TGTGCCACCAGCAGCCCGGGACAGAACGAAAAACTGTTTTTT. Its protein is CATSSPGQNEKLFF.

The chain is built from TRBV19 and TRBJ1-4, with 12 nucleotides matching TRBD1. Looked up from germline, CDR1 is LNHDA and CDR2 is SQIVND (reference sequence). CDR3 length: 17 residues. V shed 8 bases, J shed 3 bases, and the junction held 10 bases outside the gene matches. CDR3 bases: TGTGCCAGTTTACCCGGGACAGGGGGCGAGTCTAATGAAAAACTGTTTTTT. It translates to CASLPGTGGESNEKLFF.

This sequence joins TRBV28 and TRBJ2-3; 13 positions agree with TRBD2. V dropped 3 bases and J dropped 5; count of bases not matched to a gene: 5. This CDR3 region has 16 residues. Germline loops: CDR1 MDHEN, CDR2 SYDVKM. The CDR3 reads CASSLLRTSGGDTQYF. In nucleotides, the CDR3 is TGTGCCAGCAGTTTGCTGAGGACTAGCGGGGGAGATACGCAGTATTTT.

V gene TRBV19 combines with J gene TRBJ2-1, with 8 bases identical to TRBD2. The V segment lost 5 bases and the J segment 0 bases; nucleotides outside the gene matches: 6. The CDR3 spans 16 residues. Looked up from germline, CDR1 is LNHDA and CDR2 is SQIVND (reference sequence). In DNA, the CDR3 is TGTGCCAGTAGTCGGGGGGGTTCAAGCTCCTACAATGAGCAGTTCTTC. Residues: CASSRGGSSSYNEQFF. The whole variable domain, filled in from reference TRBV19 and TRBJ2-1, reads DGGITQSPKYLFRKEGQNVTLSCEQNLNHDAMYWYRQDPGQGLRLIYYSQIVNDFQKGDIAEGYSVSREKKESFPLTVTSAQKNPTAFYLCASSRGGSSSYNEQFFGPGTRLTVL.

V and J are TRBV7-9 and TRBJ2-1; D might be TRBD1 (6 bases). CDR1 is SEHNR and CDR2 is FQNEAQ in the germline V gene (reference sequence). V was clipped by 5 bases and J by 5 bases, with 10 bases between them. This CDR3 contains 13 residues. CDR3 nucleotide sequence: TGTGCCAGCAGCCCTCAGGGGAACAATGAGCAGTTCTTC. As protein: CASSPQGNNEQFF.

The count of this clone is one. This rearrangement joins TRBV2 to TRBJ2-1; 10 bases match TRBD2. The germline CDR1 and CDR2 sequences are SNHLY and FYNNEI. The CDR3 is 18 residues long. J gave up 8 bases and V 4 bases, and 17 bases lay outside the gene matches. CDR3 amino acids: CASSANLRGTSVPHEQFF. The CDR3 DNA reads TGTGCCAGCAGTGCTAACCTGCGGGGGACTAGCGTCCCCCATGAGCAGTTCTTC.

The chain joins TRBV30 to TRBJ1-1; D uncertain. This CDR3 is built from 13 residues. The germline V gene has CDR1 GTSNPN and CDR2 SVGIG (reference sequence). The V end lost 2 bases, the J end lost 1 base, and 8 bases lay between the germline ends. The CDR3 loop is CAWSPERNTEAFF. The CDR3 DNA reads TGTGCCTGGAGTCCGGAACGGAACACTGAAGCTTTCTTT.

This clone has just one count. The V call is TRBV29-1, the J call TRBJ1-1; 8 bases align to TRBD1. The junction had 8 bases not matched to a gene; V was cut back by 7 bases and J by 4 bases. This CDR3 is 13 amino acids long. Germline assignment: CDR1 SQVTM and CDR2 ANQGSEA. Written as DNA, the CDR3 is TGCAGCGGAGAGGACAGGGTTGGCACTGAAGCTTTCTTT. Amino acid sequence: CSGEDRVGTEAFF.

For the CDR3, the DNA is TGTGCCAGCAGCTTAAGGGGTAGTAGCTCTGGAAACACCATATATTTT. Its translation is CASSLRGSSSGNTIYF. The chain recombines TRBV7-9 with TRBJ1-3; TRBD1 is a possible D gene (5 bases). Germline V lookup: CDR1 SEHNR, CDR2 FQNEAQ (reference sequence). This CDR3 is built from 16 residues. The V end lost 2 bases, the J end lost 0 bases, and 11 bases lay between the germline ends.

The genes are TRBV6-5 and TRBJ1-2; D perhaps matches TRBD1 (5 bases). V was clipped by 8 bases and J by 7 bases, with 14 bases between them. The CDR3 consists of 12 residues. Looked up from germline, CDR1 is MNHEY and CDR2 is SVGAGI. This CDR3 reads CASRKGAGGYTF. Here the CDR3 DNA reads TGTGCCAGCCGAAAAGGGGCGGGTGGCTACACCTTC.

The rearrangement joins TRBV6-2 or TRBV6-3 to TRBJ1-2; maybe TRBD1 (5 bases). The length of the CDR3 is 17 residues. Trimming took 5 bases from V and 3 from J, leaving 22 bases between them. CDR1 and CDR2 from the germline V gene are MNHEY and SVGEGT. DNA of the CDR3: TGTGCCAGCAGTAAATCTCTCCGGGACCCAAACTACTATGGCTACACCTTC. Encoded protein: CASSKSLRDPNYYGYTF.

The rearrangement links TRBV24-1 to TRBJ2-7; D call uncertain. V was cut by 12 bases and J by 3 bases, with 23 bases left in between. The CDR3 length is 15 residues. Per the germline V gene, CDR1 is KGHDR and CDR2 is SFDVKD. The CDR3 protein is CAAPVGAKSNYEQYF. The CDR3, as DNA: TGTGCCGCCCCTGTAGGTGCTAAATCTAACTACGAGCAGTACTTC.

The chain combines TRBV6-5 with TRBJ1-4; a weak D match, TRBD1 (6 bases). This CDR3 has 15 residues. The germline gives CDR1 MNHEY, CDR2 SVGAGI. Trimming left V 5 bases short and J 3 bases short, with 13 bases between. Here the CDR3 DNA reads TGTGCCAGCAGTCCAGGGGAGGGAGCTAATGAAAAACTGTTTTTT. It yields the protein CASSPGEGANEKLFF.

CDR3 region: CASRHDREDCYTF. In nucleotides, the CDR3 is TGTGCCAGCAGGCATGACAGGGAGGATTGCTACACCTTC. This rearrangement joins TRBV6-6 to TRBJ1-2, with 7 bases fitting TRBD1. The J segment lost 9 bases and the V segment lost 6 bases, leaving 10 bases of the junction unmatched. The V gene's germline CDR1 is MNHNY and CDR2 SVGAGI (reference sequence). The CDR3 sequence is 13 residues long.

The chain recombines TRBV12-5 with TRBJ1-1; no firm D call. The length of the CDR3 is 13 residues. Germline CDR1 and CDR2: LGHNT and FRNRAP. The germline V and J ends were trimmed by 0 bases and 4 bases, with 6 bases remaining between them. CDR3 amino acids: CASGLVVGTEAFF. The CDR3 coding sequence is TGTGCTAGTGGTTTGGTAGTCGGCACTGAAGCTTTCTTT.

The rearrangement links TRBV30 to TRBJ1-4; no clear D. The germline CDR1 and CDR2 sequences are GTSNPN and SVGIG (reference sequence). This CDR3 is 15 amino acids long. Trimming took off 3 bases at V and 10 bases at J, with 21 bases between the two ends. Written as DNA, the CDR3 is TGTGCCTGGAGCGAGAAGGGCCTCTTGAGTGGAAAACTGTTTTTT. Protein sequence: CAWSEKGLLSGKLFF.

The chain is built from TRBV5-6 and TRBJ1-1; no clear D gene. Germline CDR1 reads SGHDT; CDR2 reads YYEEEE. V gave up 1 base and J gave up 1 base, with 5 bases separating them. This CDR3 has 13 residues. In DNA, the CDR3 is TGTGCCAGCAGCTTGACGGAGAACACTGAAGCTTTCTTT. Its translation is CASSLTENTEAFF. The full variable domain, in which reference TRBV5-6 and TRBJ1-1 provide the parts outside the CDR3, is DAGVTQSPTHLIKTRGQQVTLRCSPKSGHDTVSWYQQALGQGPQFIFQYYEEEERQRGNFPDRFSGHQFPNYSSELNVNALLLGDSALYLCASSLTENTEAFFGQGTRLTVV.